This TCR beta chain was retrieved from a study of tumor-infiltrating lymphocytes in primary liver carcinoma (dated by TCRdb to 2017 to 2019). Some background on the complete study: Roughly five patients with histopathologically diagnosed primary liver carcinoma underwent surgical resection in China between late 2015 and March 2016. High reproducibility was observed for the technical replicate repertoires, with mean shared-clone rates roughly 0.92 and correlation coefficients above 0.95. TCRbeta repertoire sequencing covered 35 specimens from 5 patients: roughly 25 tumor regions, 5 adjacent noncancerous liver tissues and 5 peripheral blood samples. The tumors of the five patients were staged as T1-T3 N0M0, with maximum diameters ranging from roughly 4 to 11 cm. Roughly 3.65 to 7.5 million productive TCRbeta reads were obtained per sample, and no significant difference in read depth was found between tissue types. The five patients, three men and two women aged 30 to 69 years, had hepatocellular carcinoma (four) or combined HCC and intrahepatic cholangiocarcinoma (one). For each liver tumor, the study sampled five regions along with adjacent normal tissue and blood, and applied TCRbeta repertoire sequencing, expression microarrays and whole-exome sequencing.

Here is what the overall study found, with its caveats: Repertoire overlap was higher between tumor regions (mean roughly 35%) than tumor-adjacent (approximately 17%) or tumor-blood (roughly 14%) pairs, consistent with antigen-driven expansion. With just a few patients in the study, the authors point out that the findings should be validated in a larger study. Compared with blood, tumors had a significantly larger share of the repertoire taken up by the top 250 clones (p = 0.039). Comparison of CD4+ and CD8+ T cell repertoires was precluded by the use of bulk unsorted samples. Only the TCR beta chain was sequenced, so true repertoire diversity is likely underestimated because unpaired alpha chains were not captured.

Blood RNA was extracted from unsorted whole blood using TRIzol reagent, and germline DNA was obtained with the DNeasy Blood & Tissue kit. At the time of sampling, the patients were treatment-naive and had chronic HBV infection. Before surgery, approximately 3.8 milliliters of peripheral blood were drawn into K2EDTA tubes. TCRbeta-specific cDNA was reverse-transcribed from approximately 460 ng total RNA using a constant-region primer and ProtoScript II reverse transcriptase. TCRbeta libraries were built with three nested multiplex PCR rounds, a slightly modified ARM-PCR procedure. A final 25-cycle PCR with Deep VentR polymerase added sample barcodes and Illumina adapters. Before sequencing, amplicons of 200-500 bp were gel-purified using a QIAquick gel extraction kit. An Illumina HiSeq 2500 was used to sequence the TCRbeta amplicons, generating 250-bp paired-end reads. The paper's data handling went like this. Reads were quality-trimmed with Trimmomatic v0.33, and paired reads were merged with FLASH v1.2.11 to recover full CDR3 sequences. V, D and J germline segments were assigned to the rearranged TCRbeta sequences by MiGEC v1.2.1b. Clonotype statistics and Shannon-Wiener diversity indices were calculated with VDJtools v1.0.0. Except for diversity analysis, only the 250 most abundant clonotypes of each sample were used in subsequent analyses to reduce sampling bias. In-frame beta chains were kept once TCRdb had trimmed the public reads at Q25 with fastp and called clones with MiXCR. Entries are consolidated by CDR3 protein sequence, retaining the most common genes and DNA. TCRdb's processing, not the authors' own work, is the source of the V and J calls. The sample table contains 300,000 to 350,000 distinct CDR3 sequences; only one count was recorded for 50% to 60% of them. The biggest ten clones account for about 18% of the sample.

About this clonotype: Its antigen target is currently unknown. Mismatch with germline at one junction end may stem from a read error.

The sequence was collected from a woman between 25 and 40 years old with primary liver carcinoma and hepatitis B virus infection. Sequencing input: peripheral blood.

CDR3 reads: CNVLSHGYGYTF. The DNA sequence is given as TGCAACGTTTTGTCCCATGGCTATGGCTACACCTTC. The chain is made from TRBV29-1 and TRBJ1-2; the D gene lacks a confident call. The germline V gene sets CDR1 to SQVTM and CDR2 to ANQGSEA. The CDR3 sequence holds 12 residues, the cysteine and phenylalanine included. The read is trimmed to its CDR3 DNA, 36 bases read in frame from base 1.